This T cell receptor (beta chain) was observed in a study of blood T cells in healthy people across ages. In the study overall: In model experiments, template switching was able to capture about one barcoded beta molecule for every two T cells that were present.

The length of the CDR3 is 14 residues. Germline lookup yields CDR1 SQVTM and CDR2 ANQGSEA. V dropped 4 bases and J dropped 1 base, with 12 bases sitting between them. Together with a sample-barcoded 5' primer, a J-beta primer mix was included in a second PCR lasting about 6 to 12 cycles. TCRdb reprocessed the 5' RACE reads via MiXCR and lists one record per CDR3 protein. The sample lists some 1,800,000 distinct CDR3 sequences; 30% to 40% were seen once. This clonotype came up a few times. This sequence originates from a human donor in good health. The V and J genes are TRBV29-1 and TRBJ2-3; D ambiguous. The specimen was blood. The CDR3 sequence is CSVGARIRTDTQYF. CDR3 DNA sequence: TGCAGCGTTGGGGCGCGGATCCGCACAGATACGCAGTATTTT.